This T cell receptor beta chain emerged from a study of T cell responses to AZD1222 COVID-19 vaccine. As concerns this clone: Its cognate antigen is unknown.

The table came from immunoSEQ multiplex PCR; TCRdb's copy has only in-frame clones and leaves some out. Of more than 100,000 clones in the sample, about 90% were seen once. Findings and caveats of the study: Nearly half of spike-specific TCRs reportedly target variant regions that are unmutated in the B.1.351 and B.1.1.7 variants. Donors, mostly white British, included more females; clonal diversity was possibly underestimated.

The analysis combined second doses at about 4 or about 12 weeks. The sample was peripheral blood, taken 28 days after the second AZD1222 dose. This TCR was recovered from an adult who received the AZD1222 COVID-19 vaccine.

CDR3 DNA sequence: TGTGCCAGCAGTTCCCCCGGGCGTTTGAACACTGAAGCTTTCTTT. It codes for CASSSPGRLNTEAFF. V gene TRBV6-5 combines with J gene TRBJ1-1; no definite D call. Germline V gene sequence: CDR1 MNHEY, CDR2 SVGAGI. The CDR3 length is 15 residues. The V and J ends lost 4 bases and 0 bases respectively, with 12 bases between them.